This TCR beta chain was retrieved from a study of CD8+ T cells in alopecia areata. Study as a whole: The drug, oral tofacitinib, was given to treated patients at 5 to 10 mg twice daily.

The V and J ends lost 0 bases and 4 bases respectively, with 4 bases between them. CDR1 and CDR2 from the germline V gene are SGHTA and FQGNSA. The CDR3 has 13 residues. Regarding the study as a whole: TCR sharing was clearer in mice than between patients, perhaps partly owing to patient HLA diversity.

There are a few counts of this clone. Its antigen is currently unknown. It was cDNA, reverse transcribed from extracted RNA, that served as the sequencing template. Method: immunoSEQ multiplex PCR; TCRdb's copy keeps in-frame clones and lacks some. The sample has about 120,000 clones; around 56% are singletons. Described treatment: oral pan-JAK inhibitor, 5-10 mg twice daily. Punch biopsies of lesional scalp, plus peripheral blood, were taken from alopecia areata patients. This material consisted of CD4+ T cells sorted from blood, taken at week 4, from a patient treated with tofacitinib. The origin of this receptor is a human donor with alopecia areata. This rearrangement joins TRBV7-2 to TRBJ1-5; no firm D call. CDR3 residues: CASSLAENQPQHF. The DNA of the CDR3 is TGTGCCAGCAGCTTAGCCGAGAATCAGCCCCAGCATTTT.